Below are 20 T cell receptor beta chains sequenced from a single sample in a study of molecular identifiers for immune sequencing clone quantification. TCRdb passed the PCR reads through MiXCR, listing each CDR3 protein once. Among some 70,000 distinct CDR3 sequences, about a sixth were seen once, and the ten largest hold 1.5%. Sample: naive CD8+ T cells from blood, with Jurkat cell RNA spiked in. Subset specified: FACS-sorted CD8+CD4-CCR7+CD45RA+ naive T cells. The receptors here all came from a human donor in good health. Some libraries in this study had Jurkat cell RNA spiked in.

This clonotype came up many times. The chain employs TRBV3-1 and TRBJ1-4, with 7 bases that match TRBD1. In germline, CDR1 is LGHDT, CDR2 YNNKEL (reference sequence). V trimming: 3 bases; J trimming: 6 bases; junction bases outside the gene matches: 16. This CDR3 is 18 amino acids long. The CDR3 region has the DNA TGTGCCAGCAGCCATGATGGGCGACACGAGGGGGCGGATGAAAAACTGTTTTTT. Translated: CASSHDGRHEGADEKLFF.

In this sample, this clonotype turned up a few times. The chain has TRBV19 and TRBJ2-7, with TRBD1 matching over 7 bases. With V trimmed by 5 bases and J by 2 bases, 6 bases remained unmatched. Germline CDR1 is LNHDA and CDR2 is SQIVND (reference sequence). The CDR3 totals 14 residues. CDR3 DNA sequence: TGTGCCAGTAGTCCCGCCGGGACAGCCTACGAGCAGTACTTC. Amino acid sequence: CASSPAGTAYEQYF.

This clonotype was seen ten or more times. CDR3 residues: CASSYGEGKNIQYF. The CDR3 bases are TGTGCCAGCAGTTACGGCGAAGGCAAAAACATTCAGTACTTC. The chain combines TRBV6-5 with TRBJ2-4, with unresolved D. CDR3 length: 14 residues. Deletions cut 2 bases from V and 3 bases from J, with 8 bases between. Germline-derived CDR1 and CDR2 are MNHEY and SVGAGI.

V usage is TRBV27 and J usage is TRBJ1-1; 7 positions match TRBD1. Germline CDR1 MNHEY, CDR2 SMNVEV (reference sequence). The CDR3 contains 12 residues. The trim removed 5 bases at V and 11 bases at J, leaving 8 bases unmatched. CDR3 protein: CASSLITGEAFF. CDR3 coding DNA: TGTGCCAGCAGTCTCATCACAGGGGAGGCTTTCTTT.

This clonotype was recorded at least ten times. The chain joins TRBV19 to TRBJ2-7; maybe TRBD1 (6 bases). The CDR3 has 14 amino acids. Germline lookup yields CDR1 LNHDA and CDR2 SQIVND (reference sequence). V was pared by 3 bases and J by 2 bases, with 11 bases between. This CDR3 reads CASSISGEAYEQYF. DNA of the CDR3: TGTGCCAGTAGTATTTCAGGGGAAGCCTACGAGCAGTACTTC.

In this sample, this clonotype turned up many times. The rearrangement joins TRBV4-2 to TRBJ1-1; weak D call: TRBD1 (6 bases). CDR1 and CDR2 from the germline V gene are LGHNA and YNFKEQ. This CDR3 is 16 amino acids long. Trimming stripped 2 bases from V and 1 base from J, with 14 bases between. The CDR3 is CASSQLRRGQNTEAFF. The CDR3 coding sequence is TGTGCCAGCAGCCAACTCCGGAGGGGACAGAACACTGAAGCTTTCTTT.

There are a few counts of this clonotype. A single base separates this from a much larger clone, so it may be a read error. J is TRBJ1-1 and V is TRBV6-5, with TRBD1 as a possible D gene (6 bases). This CDR3 is 15 amino acids long. The germline CDR1 and CDR2 sequences are MNHEY and SVGAGI. This chain's CDR3 is CVSSYSYNRDHAAFF. In DNA, the CDR3 is TGTGTCAGCAGTTACTCCTACAACAGGGACCATGCGGCTTTCTTT.

This clonotype occurred many times. The rearrangement uses TRBV7-9 and TRBJ2-7; 9 nucleotides line up with TRBD1. CDR1 is SEHNR and CDR2 is FQNEAQ in the germline V gene (reference sequence). This CDR3 region has 16 residues. Trimming removed 6 bases from V and 3 bases from J; junction bases left unmatched: 12. The CDR3 loop is CASSSDEGQGFYEQYF. Written as DNA, the CDR3 is TGTGCCAGCAGTTCTGACGAGGGACAGGGTTTCTACGAGCAGTACTTC.

A remark on this clonotype: Just one base apart from a much larger clone, this may be a read error. This sequence joins TRBV5-1 and TRBJ2-7, with 7 bases matching TRBD1. This CDR3 region has 14 residues. Unmatched junction bases numbered 4, after V lost 2 bases and J lost 2 bases. CDR1 is SGHRS and CDR2 is YFSETQ in the germline V gene. This CDR3 is CASSFRGTPYEQYF. The DNA for the CDR3 is TGCGCCAGCAGCTTCAGGGGGACCCCCTACGAGCAGTACTTC.

This clonotype was counted between two and nine times. The chain uses TRBV11-2 and TRBJ2-3; TRBD2 matches at 12 bases. The CDR3 spans 13 residues. Trimming cost V 8 bases and J 4 bases; bases outside gene matches: 1. CDR1 is SGHAT, CDR2 FQNNGV, per germline. This CDR3 reads CASLAGGSDTQYF. CDR3 coding DNA: TGTGCCAGCCTAGCGGGAGGGTCAGATACGCAGTATTTT.

This clonotype was counted only a few times. The rearrangement links TRBV24-1 to TRBJ2-1; perhaps TRBD1 as D (5 bases). Per germline, CDR1 KGHDR and CDR2 SFDVKD. CDR3 length: 15 residues. The V end was cut by 0 bases, the J end by 5 bases, with 10 bases between. The CDR3 DNA follows: TGTGCCACCAGTGATTTGATAGGACATAACAATGAGCAGTTCTTC. Protein sequence: CATSDLIGHNNEQFF.

Of note for this clonotype: A read error is likely, as this CDR3 ends without the conserved phenylalanine or tryptophan. The V call is TRBV4-1, the J call TRBJ2-4; 9 nucleotides match TRBD2. This CDR3 spans 17 amino acids. Germline V gives CDR1 MGHRA, CDR2 YSYEKL. V lost 1 base, J lost 0 bases, and 4 bases stayed unmatched. CDR3 residues: CASSQGAGGPAKNIQYL. For the CDR3, the DNA is TGCGCCAGCAGCCAAGGAGCGGGAGGCCCAGCCAAAAACATTCAGTACCTC.

Turning to this clonotype: Germline is not matched at one junction end, which may reflect a read error. The chain carries TRBV28 and TRBJ2-5; D is unclear. CDR1 and CDR2 (germline): MDHEN, SYDVKM. This CDR3 has 12 residues. The CDR3 DNA reads as TGTGCCGGCAGCCACGGATCTGAGACCCAGTACTTC. It specifies CAGSHGSETQYF. The whole variable domain, filled in from reference TRBV28 and TRBJ2-5, reads DVKVTQSSRYLVKRTGEKVFLECVQDMDHENMFWYRQDPGLGLRLIYFSYDVKMKEKGDIPEGYSVSREKKERFSLILESASTNQTSMYLCAGSHGSETQYFGPGTRLLVL.

This clonotype was seen at least ten times. This chain links TRBV5-1 with TRBJ2-4; 13 bases agree with TRBD2. The CDR3 is 20 amino acids. Germline values: CDR1 SGHRS, CDR2 YFSETQ. V lost 0 bases and J lost 0; bases outside the gene matches: 9. CDR3 residues: CASSLEWTSGSGLAKNIQYF. CDR3 sequence (DNA): TGCGCCAGCAGCTTGGAGTGGACTAGCGGGAGCGGGCTAGCCAAAAACATTCAGTACTTC.

This clonotype showed up many times. The V and J genes are TRBV9 and TRBJ2-7; TRBD2 aligns across 9 bases. With V trimmed by 0 bases and J by 1 base, 5 bases remained unmatched. This CDR3 has 16 residues. Per the germline V gene, CDR1 is SGDLS and CDR2 is YYNGEE. In DNA form, the CDR3 reads TGTGCCAGCAGCGTAGCAGGGACTAGCAGTTCCTACGAGCAGTACTTC. Its protein is CASSVAGTSSSYEQYF. The complete variable domain, with remaining parts taken from reference TRBV9 and TRBJ2-7, reads DSGVTQTPKHLITATGQRVTLRCSPRSGDLSVYWYQQSLDQGLQFLIQYYNGEERAKGNILERFSAQQFPDLHSELNLSSLELGDSALYFCASSVAGTSSSYEQYFGPGTRLTVT.

This clonotype was recorded many times. The genes are TRBV7-9 and TRBJ2-3, with 9 nucleotides matching TRBD2. CDR3 size: 15 residues. CDR1 is SEHNR and CDR2 is FQNEAQ in the germline V gene (reference sequence). With V trimmed by 4 bases and J by 5 bases, 7 bases remained unmatched. The CDR3 nucleotides read TGTGCCAGCAGCTCACCGGGACTAGCTCTAGATACGCAGTATTTT. It translates to CASSSPGLALDTQYF.

This clonotype has a handful of counts. The gene calls are TRBV19 and TRBJ1-5; D not resolved. The CDR3 spans 17 residues. Trimming pared 7 bases from V and 6 bases from J, leaving 25 bases between. Germline V gene sequence: CDR1 LNHDA, CDR2 SQIVND (reference sequence). CDR3 in amino acids: CASIAVPKTGLRQPQHF. The CDR3 DNA sequence: TGTGCCAGTATAGCAGTACCGAAGACGGGCTTACGTCAGCCCCAGCATTTT.

This clonotype appeared a few times. The chain is built from TRBV5-4 and TRBJ2-1; D is possibly TRBD1 (5 bases). V was shortened by 7 bases and J by 7 bases, with 18 bases between the two germline ends. This CDR3 is built from 14 residues. Germline lookup yields CDR1 SGHNT and CDR2 YYREEE (reference sequence). In DNA form, the CDR3 reads TGTGCCAGCCTCCCAGGGCCGCTGATTAATGAGCAGTTCTTC. Protein: CASLPGPLINEQFF.

Comment on this clonotype: This may stem from a read error, because a much larger clone lies one nucleotide away. CDR3 sequence (DNA): TGTGCCGGCAGCTTCGGGGCGGCCTACGAGCAGTACTTC. Its protein product is CAGSFGAAYEQYF. This chain uses TRBV11-2 with TRBJ2-7, with D tentatively TRBD1 or TRBD2 (5 bases each). CDR3 length: 13 residues. The germline V gene encodes CDR1 SGHAT and CDR2 FQNNGV. Looking up the rest from reference TRBV11-2 and TRBJ2-7 gives the full variable domain: EAGVAQSPRYKIIEKRQSVAFWCNPISGHATLYWYQQILGQGPKLLIQFQNNGVVDDSQLPKDRFSAERLKGVDSTLKIQPAKLEDSAVYLCAGSFGAAYEQYFGPGTRLTVT.

This clonotype was seen many times. This chain links TRBV5-4 with TRBJ1-1, with 9 bases lining up with TRBD1. V dropped 4 bases and J dropped 4; count of bases not matched to a gene: 8. The CDR3 spans 15 residues. Per germline, CDR1 SGHNT and CDR2 YYREEE (reference sequence). The CDR3 here is CASSRKQGAITEAFF. The CDR3 nucleotides are TGTGCCAGCAGCCGTAAACAGGGGGCGATCACTGAAGCTTTCTTT.